The 2 T cell receptor beta chains below come from one sample, sequenced in a study of T cell changes during pregnancy in multiple sclerosis. Repertoires were generated with immunoSEQ multiplex PCR, while TCRdb's copy carries only in-frame clones and drops some. The data contain about 36,000 clones, about 91% of them seen just once; the ten biggest clones take up approximately 10%. The source material was CD8+ T cells from peripheral blood mononuclear cells, sampled in the third trimester of pregnancy. These receptors were collected from a female donor with multiple sclerosis, enrolled in a pregnancy study.

The chain carries TRBV19 and TRBJ2-1, with no clear D. V gave up 2 bases and J gave up 9 bases, with 11 bases separating them. The CDR3 consists of 13 residues. Germline CDR1 reads LNHDA; CDR2 reads SQIVND (reference sequence). This chain's CDR3 is CASSISLSVEQFF. CDR3 sequence (DNA): TGTGCCAGTAGTATATCACTCTCGGTTGAGCAGTTCTTC.

This chain links TRBV7-9 with TRBJ2-1; TRBD1 matches at 7 bases. The CDR3 consists of 14 residues. V gave up 5 bases and J gave up 8 bases; unmatched junction bases: 9. Germline CDR1 SEHNR, CDR2 FQNEAQ (reference sequence). The CDR3 reads CASSQTGIDDEQFF. The CDR3 nucleotides read TGTGCCAGCAGCCAGACAGGGATCGATGATGAGCAGTTCTTC. Full variable domain (rest looked up from reference TRBV7-9 and TRBJ2-1): DTGVSQNPRHKITKRGQNVTFRCDPISEHNRLYWYRQTLGQGPEFLTYFQNEAQLEKSRLLSDRFSAERPKGSFSTLEIQRTEQGDSAMYLCASSQTGIDDEQFFGPGTRLTVL.